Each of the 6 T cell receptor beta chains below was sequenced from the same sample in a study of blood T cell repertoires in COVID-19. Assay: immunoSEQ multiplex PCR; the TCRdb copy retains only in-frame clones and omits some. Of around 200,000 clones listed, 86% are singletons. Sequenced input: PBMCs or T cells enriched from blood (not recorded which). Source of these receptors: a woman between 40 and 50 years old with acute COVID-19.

The CDR3 is CASSPKTDLNSPLHF. DNA of the CDR3: TGTGCCAGCAGCCCAAAGACAGACTTGAATTCACCCCTCCACTTT. The rearrangement joins TRBV4-2 to TRBJ1-6; possibly TRBD1 for D (5 bases). The CDR3 is 15 residues long. Trimming took off 4 bases at V and 7 bases at J, with 14 bases between the two ends. Germline CDR1 is LGHNA and CDR2 is YNFKEQ.

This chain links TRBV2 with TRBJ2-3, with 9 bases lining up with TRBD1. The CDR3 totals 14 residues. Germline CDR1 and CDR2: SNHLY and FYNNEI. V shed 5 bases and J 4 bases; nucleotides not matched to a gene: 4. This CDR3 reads CASSMDRGSDTQYF. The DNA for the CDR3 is TGTGCCAGCAGTATGGACAGGGGATCAGATACGCAGTATTTT.

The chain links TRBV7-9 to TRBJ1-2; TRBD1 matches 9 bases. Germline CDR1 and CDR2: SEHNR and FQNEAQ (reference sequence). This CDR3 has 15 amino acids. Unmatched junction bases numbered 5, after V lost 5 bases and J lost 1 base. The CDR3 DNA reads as TGTGCCAGCAGCCCCTGGACAGGGGATAACTATGGCTACACCTTC. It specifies CASSPWTGDNYGYTF.

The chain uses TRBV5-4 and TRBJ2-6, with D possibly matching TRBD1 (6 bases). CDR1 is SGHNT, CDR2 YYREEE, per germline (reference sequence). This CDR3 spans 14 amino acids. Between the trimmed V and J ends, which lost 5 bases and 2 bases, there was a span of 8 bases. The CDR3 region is CASRRTAGANVLTF. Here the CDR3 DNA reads TGTGCCAGCAGAAGGACAGCTGGGGCCAACGTCCTGACTTTC.

The CDR3: CASSTRTGRSYNEQFF. In DNA form, the CDR3 reads TGTGCCAGCAGCACGCGGACAGGTCGCTCCTACAATGAGCAGTTCTTC. The chain joins TRBV5-4 to TRBJ2-1, with TRBD1 identical over 7 bases. The V gene end was trimmed by 4 bases and the J gene end by 0 bases; junction bases not matched to a gene: 7. CDR3 length: 16 amino acids. The germline CDR1 and CDR2 sequences are SGHNT and YYREEE (reference sequence). Looking up the rest from reference TRBV5-4 and TRBJ2-1 gives the full variable domain: ETGVTQSPTHLIKTRGQQVTLRCSSQSGHNTVSWYQQALGQGPQFIFQYYREEENGRGNFPPRFSGLQFPNYSSELNVNALELDDSALYLCASSTRTGRSYNEQFFGPGTRLTVL.

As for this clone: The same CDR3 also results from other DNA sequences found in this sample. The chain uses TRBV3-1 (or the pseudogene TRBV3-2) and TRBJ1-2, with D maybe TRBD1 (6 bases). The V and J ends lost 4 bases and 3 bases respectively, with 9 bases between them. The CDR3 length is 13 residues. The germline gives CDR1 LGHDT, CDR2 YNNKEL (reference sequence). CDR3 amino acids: CASSPGQHYGYTF. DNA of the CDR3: TGTGCCAGCAGCCCCGGACAGCACTATGGCTACACCTTC.